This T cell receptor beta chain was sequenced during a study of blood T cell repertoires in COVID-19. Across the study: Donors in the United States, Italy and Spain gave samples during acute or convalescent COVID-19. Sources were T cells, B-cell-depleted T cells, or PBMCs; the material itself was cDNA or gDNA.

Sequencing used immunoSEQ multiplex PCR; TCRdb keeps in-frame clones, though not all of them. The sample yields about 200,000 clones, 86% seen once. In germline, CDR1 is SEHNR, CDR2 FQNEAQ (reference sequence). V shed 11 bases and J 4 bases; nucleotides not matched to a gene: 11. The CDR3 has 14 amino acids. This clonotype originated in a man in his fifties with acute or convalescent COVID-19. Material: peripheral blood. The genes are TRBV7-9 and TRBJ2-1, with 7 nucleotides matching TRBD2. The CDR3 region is CAGRASSWYNEQFF. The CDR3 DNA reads TGTGCCGGGAGGGCCAGCAGCTGGTACAATGAGCAGTTCTTC.